The T cell receptor (beta chain) described here comes from a study of early T cells in non-severe SARS-CoV-2 infection. Within the sample, this clonotype is medium-sized. MiXCR, applied by TCRdb to the 5' RACE reads, yields one record per CDR3 protein. The data hold 25,000 or so distinct CDR3 sequences, with around 5.1% observed a single time. Germline V gene sequence: CDR1 SQVTM, CDR2 ANQGSEA. This CDR3 is built from 14 residues. V gave up 6 bases and J gave up 10 bases, with 21 bases separating them. This receptor was obtained from an adult who was a healthcare worker with PCR-confirmed SARS-CoV-2 infection or an uninfected control (not recorded which). Sequencing was performed on whole blood. This rearrangement joins TRBV29-1 to TRBJ1-4; TRBD1 might be the D (6 bases). CDR3 nucleotide sequence: TGCAGCGTCAATGAAGGGGGAGTTCAGGGAAAACTGTTTTTT. Translated: CSVNEGGVQGKLFF.